This T cell receptor (beta chain) is drawn from a study of T cell responses to AZD1222 COVID-19 vaccine. Profiled with immunoSEQ multiplex PCR; TCRdb holds only in-frame clones, not every one. Of around 53,000 clones in the sample, 75% to 90% were seen once. V shed 0 bases and J shed 5 bases, with 11 bases lying between them. Germline V gives CDR1 KGHSH, CDR2 LQKENI. The CDR3 runs 15 residues. This TCR was recovered from an adult in good health. This chain links TRBV18 with TRBJ2-1; D ambiguous. The input for sequencing was peripheral blood, taken on day 0 of MenACWY control vaccination. This CDR3 reads CASSPPAQMDNEQFF. The CDR3, as DNA: TGTGCCAGCTCACCACCGGCACAGATGGACAATGAGCAGTTCTTC.